This TCR beta chain was captured by sequencing in a study of cytomegalovirus exposure and HLA in healthy donors. Points on this clone: The target antigen is unknown.

Healthy bone marrow donors formed the donor group. Study-wide results and caveats: Through in vitro validation, a few CMV-associated chains were shown to be specific for CMV antigens.

The germline V gene has CDR1 SGHTA and CDR2 FQGNSA. This CDR3 has 13 amino acids. V gave up 1 base and J gave up 7 bases, with 8 bases separating them. It was with 60 Vbeta and 13 Jbeta primers that the PCR ran. Assay used: immunoSEQ multiplex PCR; TCRdb lists only in-frame clones, some missing. The repertoire holds over 45,000 clones, with roughly four fifths as singletons. The gene calls are TRBV7-2 and TRBJ2-1; D unclear. Sequencing used PBMCs. This sequence was found in a boy aged 10-17 years in good health and CMV-seropositive. The CDR3 is CASSLGAMNEQFF. CDR3 sequence (DNA): TGTGCCAGCAGCTTAGGAGCTATGAATGAGCAGTTCTTC. Supplemented by reference TRBV7-2 and TRBJ2-1, the full variable domain reads GAGVSQSPSNKVTEKGKDVELRCDPISGHTALYWYRQSLGQGLEFLIYFQGNSAPDKSGLPSDRFSAERTGGSVSTLTIQRTQQEDSAVYLCASSLGAMNEQFFGPGTRLTVL.